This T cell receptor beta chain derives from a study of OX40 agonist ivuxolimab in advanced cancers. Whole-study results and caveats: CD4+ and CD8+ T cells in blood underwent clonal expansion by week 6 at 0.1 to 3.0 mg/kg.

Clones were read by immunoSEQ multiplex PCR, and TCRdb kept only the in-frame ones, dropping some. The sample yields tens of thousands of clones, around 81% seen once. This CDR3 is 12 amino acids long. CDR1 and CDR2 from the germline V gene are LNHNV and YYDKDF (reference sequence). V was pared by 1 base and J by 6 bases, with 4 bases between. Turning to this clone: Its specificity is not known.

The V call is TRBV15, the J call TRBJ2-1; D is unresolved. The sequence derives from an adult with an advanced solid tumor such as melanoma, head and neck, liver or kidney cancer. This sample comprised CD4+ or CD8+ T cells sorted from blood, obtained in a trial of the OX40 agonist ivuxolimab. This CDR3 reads CATSRGLNEQFF. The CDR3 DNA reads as TGTGCCACCAGCAGAGGCCTCAATGAGCAGTTCTTC.